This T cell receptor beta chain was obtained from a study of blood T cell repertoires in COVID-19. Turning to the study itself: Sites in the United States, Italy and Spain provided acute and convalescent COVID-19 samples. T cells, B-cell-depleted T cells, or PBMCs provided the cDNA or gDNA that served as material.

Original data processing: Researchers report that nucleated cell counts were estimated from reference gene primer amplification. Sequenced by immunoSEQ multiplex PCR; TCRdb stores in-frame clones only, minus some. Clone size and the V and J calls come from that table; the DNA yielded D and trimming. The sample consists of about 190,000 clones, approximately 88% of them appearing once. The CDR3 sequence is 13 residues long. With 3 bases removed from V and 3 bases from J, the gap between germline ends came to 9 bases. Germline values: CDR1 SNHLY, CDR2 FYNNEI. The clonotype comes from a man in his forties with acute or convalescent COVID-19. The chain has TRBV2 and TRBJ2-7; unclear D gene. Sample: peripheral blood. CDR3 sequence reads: CASSDNSLYEQYF. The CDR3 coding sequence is TGTGCCAGCAGTGATAACAGCCTCTACGAGCAGTACTTC.